The rows below give T cell receptor beta chains drawn from one sample of a study of T cell responses to AZD1222 COVID-19 vaccine. The data were produced by immunoSEQ multiplex PCR, yet TCRdb's version contains in-frame clones alone and is incomplete. The sample consists of under 150,000 clones, roughly 93% of them appearing once. This material consisted of peripheral blood, taken on day 0 of AZD1222 vaccination. The receptors stem from an adult in good health. The CDR3 runs from the conserved cysteine through the conserved F or W. The D gene is left open where the match is weak. Size is stated for part of the rows, as once, few or many counts, or as a class when the clone is expanded.

size	J	D	V	CDR3	DNA
-	TRBJ1-6	TRBD1	TRBV7-9	CASKGQGDNSPLHF	TGTGCCAGCAAAGGACAGGGGGATAATTCACCCCTCCACTTT
-	TRBJ1-6	-	TRBV10-3	CAISDLAGGNSPLHF	TGTGCCATCAGTGATCTCGCTGGGGGGAATTCACCCCTCCACTTT
-	TRBJ1-5	-	TRBV7-2	CASSLAGGSQPQHF	TGTGCCAGCAGCTTAGCGGGGGGGAGTCAGCCCCAGCATTTT
once	TRBJ2-5	-	TRBV18	CASSPPGIRAPRETQYF	TGTGCCAGCTCACCACCGGGTATCAGGGCCCCCAGAGAGACCCAGTACTTC
-	TRBJ1-1	-	TRBV20-1	CSARDGRDAFF	TGCAGTGCTAGAGATGGGCGCGACGCTTTCTTT
-	TRBJ2-4	-	TRBV13	CASSSTEGPSENIQYF	TGTGCCAGCAGCTCGACCGAGGGGCCTAGCGAAAACATTCAGTACTTC
-	TRBJ2-7	-	TRBV11-3	CASSTPGLWSYEQYF	TGTGCCAGCAGCACCCCCGGACTCTGGTCCTACGAGCAGTACTTC
-	TRBJ1-6	-	TRBV5-1	CASSLEVGQGSPLHF	TGCGCCAGCAGCTTGGAGGTAGGGCAGGGTTCACCCCTCCACTTT
-	TRBJ2-3	-	TRBV11-3	CASSRAGATDTQYF	TGTGCCAGCAGCCGAGCGGGCGCCACAGATACGCAGTATTTT
once	TRBJ1-4	-	TRBV7-2	CASSLDAGRPNEKLFF	TGTGCCAGCAGCTTAGATGCAGGGCGACCCAATGAAAAACTGTTTTTT
-	TRBJ1-1	-	TRBV28	CASIPAFGGNTEAFF	TGTGCCAGCATCCCCGCATTTGGGGGGAACACTGAAGCTTTCTTT
-	TRBJ2-7	-	TRBV27	CATGPLGLGQYF	TGTGCCACAGGCCCCCTGGGACTCGGGCAGTACTTC
-	TRBJ1-4	-	TRBV18	CASSPRDPGLNEKLFF	TGTGCCAGCTCACCCCGGGACCCTGGTTTAAATGAAAAACTGTTTTTT
-	TRBJ1-1	TRBD1	TRBV3-1/TRBV3-2	CASSQGLQGPRTEAFF	TGTGCCAGCAGCCAAGGCCTACAGGGGCCGAGGACTGAAGCTTTCTTT
-	TRBJ2-5	-	TRBV7-3	CASSRMGEEETQYF	TGTGCCAGCAGCCGAATGGGGGAGGAGGAGACCCAGTACTTC
-	TRBJ1-4	TRBD1	TRBV28	CASSSPQGAREKLFF	TGTGCCAGCAGTTCTCCTCAGGGGGCGAGGGAAAAACTGTTTTTT
-	TRBJ1-2	-	TRBV27	CASSLRQGDGYTF	TGTGCCAGCAGTTTAAGGCAGGGTGACGGCTACACCTTC
-	TRBJ1-4	-	TRBV29-1	CSVESSNEKLFF	TGCAGCGTTGAATCCAGTAATGAAAAACTGTTTTTT
-	TRBJ1-1	TRBD1	TRBV5-4	CASRRGTANTEAFF	TGTGCCAGCAGGCGCGGGACAGCCAACACTGAAGCTTTCTTT
-	TRBJ1-2	-	TRBV5-5	CASSPLVGRGYGYTF	TGTGCCAGCAGCCCCCTGGTTGGCAGGGGCTATGGCTACACCTTC
-	TRBJ2-5	-	TRBV5-5	CASSLPPGETQYF	TGTGCCAGCAGCTTACCCCCGGGGGAGACCCAGTACTTC
-	TRBJ2-7	TRBD2	TRBV7-6	CASSLSGGFSYEQYF	TGTGCCAGCAGCTTAAGCGGGGGCTTCTCCTACGAGCAGTACTTC
few	TRBJ1-1	TRBD1	TRBV30	CAWSTGDTEAFF	TGTGCCTGGTCGACAGGGGACACTGAAGCTTTCTTT
once	TRBJ2-7	-	TRBV29-1	CSVADRPSSYEQYF	TGCAGCGTGGCAGACAGGCCGAGCTCCTACGAGCAGTACTTC
-	TRBJ2-7	-	TRBV7-8	CASSPTGYSYEQYF	TGTGCCAGCAGCCCCACTGGTTACTCCTACGAGCAGTACTTC
-	TRBJ1-1	TRBD1	TRBV6-5	CASSSRPQGDTEAFF	TGTGCCAGCAGCAGTAGGCCTCAGGGGGACACTGAAGCTTTCTTT
-	TRBJ1-6	TRBD1	TRBV6-2/TRBV6-3	CASSRGTGGNSPLHF	TGTGCCAGCAGTCGCGGGACAGGGGGTAATTCACCCCTCCACTTT
-	TRBJ1-2	TRBD1	TRBV30	CAQGQGDYGYTF	TGTGCCCAAGGGCAGGGGGACTATGGCTACACCTTC
-	TRBJ1-1	TRBD1	TRBV6-5	CASSLQGARHTEAFF	TGTGCCAGCAGTTTACAGGGGGCGCGACACACTGAAGCTTTCTTT
few	TRBJ1-5	-	TRBV6-6	CASRPDSDQPQHF	TGTGCCAGCAGACCGGACAGTGATCAGCCCCAGCATTTT
-	TRBJ2-7	-	TRBV5-5	CASSTTEPLHEQYF	TGTGCCAGCAGCACCACCGAACCCCTTCACGAGCAGTACTTC